One and the same sample provided the 2 T cell receptor beta chains below, sequenced in a study of T cell repertoires in cytomegalovirus infection (dated by TCRdb to the late 2010s). The treatment or condition label of this sample denotes: in vitro stimulation with specific CMV peptide epitopes to enrich CMV-specific T cells. The instrument given in TCRdb is Illumina HiSeq 1500. TCRdb took the public reads, trimmed them with fastp at Q25, ran MiXCR for clone calling and kept in-frame beta chains. Each entry merges the rows of one CDR3 protein and shows their most common DNA and genes. This sample gives roughly 990,000 distinct CDR3 sequences in total; around 29% of them show up just once. More than 13% of the sample is held by the ten biggest clonotypes. These receptors have no known antigen. This specimen was cultured CD8+ T cells from PBMCs, taken from culture after CMV antigen stimulation. The receptors originated from a human donor in good health (CMV status not recorded). Some clones in this sample may be carry-over from other donors' samples.

The rearrangement uses TRBV6-6 and TRBJ2-5, with D possibly matching TRBD1 (6 bases). From germline, CDR1 is MNHNY and CDR2 SVGAGI (reference sequence). This CDR3 region has 16 residues. V lost 6 bases and J lost 3, with 20 bases in between. The CDR3 protein is CASSPPGTRDKETQYF. Here the CDR3 DNA reads TGTGCCAGCAGCCCCCCCGGGACAAGGGATAAAGAGACCCAGTACTTC.

This clonotype was counted between two and nine times. The chain joins TRBV6-2 or TRBV6-3 to TRBJ2-1, with D tentatively TRBD2 (5 bases). The V gene's germline CDR1 is MNHEY and CDR2 SVGEGT. Deletions cut 1 base from V and 4 bases from J, with 14 bases between. CDR3 length: 16 residues. CDR3 in DNA: TGTGCCAGCAGTTACTTATACCGGGGAATATACAATGAGCAGTTCTTC. Amino acids: CASSYLYRGIYNEQFF.